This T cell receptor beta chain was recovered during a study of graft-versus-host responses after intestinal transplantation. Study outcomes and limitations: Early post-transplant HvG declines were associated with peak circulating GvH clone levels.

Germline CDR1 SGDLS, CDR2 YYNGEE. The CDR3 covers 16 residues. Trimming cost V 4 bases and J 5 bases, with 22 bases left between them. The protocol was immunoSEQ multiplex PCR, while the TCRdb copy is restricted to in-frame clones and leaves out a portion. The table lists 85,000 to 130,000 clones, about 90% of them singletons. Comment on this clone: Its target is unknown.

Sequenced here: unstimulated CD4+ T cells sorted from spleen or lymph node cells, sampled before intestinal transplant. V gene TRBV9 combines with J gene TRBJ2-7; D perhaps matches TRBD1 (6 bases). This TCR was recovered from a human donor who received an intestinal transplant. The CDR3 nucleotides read TGTGCCAGCAGCTTATACAGCGGCCCAGGGGCACACGAGCAGTACTTC. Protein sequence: CASSLYSGPGAHEQYF.